The entry that follows covers one TCR beta chain sequence. The antigen is undetermined. This sample stems from a study of cytomegalovirus exposure and HLA in healthy donors. Notes on the study in general: Cytomegalovirus association was assigned to around 150 TCR beta chains. CMV serostatus was the sole immune exposure data available. It was likely that a cluster of highly shared sequence variants was a sequencing artifact. Accurate prediction of most subjects' HLA-A and HLA-B alleles from TCR beta sequences was reported.

This PCR relied on a set of 60 Vbeta primers and 13 Jbeta primers. Only in-frame clones appear in the TCRdb table, and some are missing; sequencing was by immunoSEQ multiplex PCR. The sample records roughly 150,000 clones, roughly 80% being singletons. CDR1 and CDR2 from the germline V gene are PRHDT and FYEKMQ (reference sequence). The CDR3 runs 14 residues. Trimming left V 2 bases short and J 3 bases short, with 11 bases between. The specimen sequenced was PBMCs. The clonotype originates from a girl aged 2 to 9 in good health and CMV-seropositive. The genes are TRBV13 and TRBJ2-7; D gene unclear. The CDR3 nucleotides are TGTGCCAGCAGCTTAAAACAGACCCTCTACGAGCAGTACTTC. Protein sequence: CASSLKQTLYEQYF.